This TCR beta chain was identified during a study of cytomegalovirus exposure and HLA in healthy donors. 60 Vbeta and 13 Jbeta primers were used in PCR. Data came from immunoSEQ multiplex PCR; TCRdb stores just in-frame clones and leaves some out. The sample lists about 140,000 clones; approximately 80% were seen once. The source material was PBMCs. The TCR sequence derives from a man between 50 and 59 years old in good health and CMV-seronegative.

The DNA for the CDR3 is TGTGCCAGCTCACTCGAGAGATTAAGAAACACTGAAGCTTTCTTT. This codes for CASSLERLRNTEAFF. The chain recombines TRBV18 with TRBJ1-1; D unresolved. The germline gives CDR1 KGHSH, CDR2 LQKENI. Trimming removed 4 bases from V and 2 bases from J, with 14 bases in between. The CDR3 totals 15 residues.